This T cell receptor beta chain was recovered during a study of T cell changes during pregnancy in multiple sclerosis. Repertoires were generated with immunoSEQ multiplex PCR, while TCRdb's copy carries only in-frame clones and drops some. This table has around 35,000 clones, 90% appearing once. Germline CDR1 and CDR2: SQVTM and ANQGSEA. Trimming pared 6 bases from V and 1 base from J, leaving 18 bases between. CDR3 length: 15 amino acids. This clone was counted once. V is TRBV29-1 and J is TRBJ1-1; D is perhaps TRBD1 (5 bases). The source of this sequence is a female donor with multiple sclerosis, enrolled in a pregnancy study. The specimen was CD8+ T cells from peripheral blood mononuclear cells, collected after pregnancy. CDR3: CSVPVGQGRNTEAFF. The DNA for the CDR3 is TGCAGCGTCCCTGTCGGGCAGGGAAGGAACACTGAAGCTTTCTTT.